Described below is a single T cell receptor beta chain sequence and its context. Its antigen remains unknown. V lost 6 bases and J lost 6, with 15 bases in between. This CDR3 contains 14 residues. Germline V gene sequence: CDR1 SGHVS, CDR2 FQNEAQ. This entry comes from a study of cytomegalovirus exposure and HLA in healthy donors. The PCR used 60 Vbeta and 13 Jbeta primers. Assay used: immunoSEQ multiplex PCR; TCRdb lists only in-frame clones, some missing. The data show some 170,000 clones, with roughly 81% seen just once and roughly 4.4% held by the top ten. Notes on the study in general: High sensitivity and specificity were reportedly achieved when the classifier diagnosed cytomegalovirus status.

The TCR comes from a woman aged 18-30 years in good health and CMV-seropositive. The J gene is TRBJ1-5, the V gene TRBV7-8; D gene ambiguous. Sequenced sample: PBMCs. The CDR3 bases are TGTGCCAGCAGTTACAGATGGGCCGGTCAGCCCCAGCATTTT. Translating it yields CASSYRWAGQPQHF.